The 10 T cell receptor beta chains listed next were all sequenced from one sample in a study of beta chain features in type 1 diabetes. cDNA synthesis used the whole RNA isolate, giving expressed TCRB sequences. Profiled with immunoSEQ multiplex PCR; TCRdb holds only in-frame clones, not every one. Of about 330,000 clones listed, more than 9.5% are singletons. The sequenced sample consisted of naive CD4+ T cells from blood. The receptor source for this set is a woman in her 30s in good health.

The chain joins TRBV29-1 to TRBJ1-1; possible D gene TRBD1, 5 bases. The CDR3 is made up of 13 amino acids. The germline V gene encodes CDR1 SQVTM and CDR2 ANQGSEA. V dropped 4 bases and J dropped 7 bases, with 16 bases sitting between them. For the CDR3, the DNA is TGCAGCGTTGCAGGCAGGGTGGCAGTTGAAGCTTTCTTT. It is translated as CSVAGRVAVEAFF.

This clone was counted between two and nine times. The J gene is TRBJ2-7, the V gene TRBV7-3, with 7 bases lining up with TRBD2. The CDR3 extends over 15 amino acids. Germline CDR1 SGHTA, CDR2 FQGTGA. V lost 1 base, J lost 3 bases, and 6 bases stayed unmatched. CDR3 sequence reads: CASSLMAGTNYEQYF. CDR3 in DNA: TGTGCCAGCAGCTTAATGGCAGGGACTAACTACGAGCAGTACTTC.

The chain employs TRBV15 and TRBJ2-1; no clear D gene. CDR3 size: 16 residues. Germline V gene sequence: CDR1 LNHNV, CDR2 YYDKDF (reference sequence). V lost 1 base, J lost 0 bases, and 10 bases lay in between. In nucleotides, the CDR3 is TGTGCCACCAGCAGAGTTCTAGGAGACTCCTACAATGAGCAGTTCTTC. This gives the protein CATSRVLGDSYNEQFF.

There are a few counts of this clone. The chain uses TRBV18 and TRBJ2-5; 10 positions agree with TRBD1. The CDR3 length is 16 residues. Germline V gene sequence: CDR1 KGHSH, CDR2 LQKENI. Unmatched junction bases numbered 9, after V lost 6 bases and J lost 2 bases. The CDR3 DNA is TGTGCCAGCTCGCCAGACAGGGGGCTAAAACAAGAGACCCAGTACTTC. This codes for CASSPDRGLKQETQYF.

CDR3 protein: CAWSGVGLTQETQYF. CDR3 DNA sequence: TGTGCCTGGAGTGGCGTAGGACTTACTCAAGAGACCCAGTACTTC. This chain links TRBV30 with TRBJ2-5; possible D gene TRBD2, 5 bases. The V and J ends lost 1 base and 2 bases respectively, with 14 bases between them. This CDR3 comprises 15 residues. The germline V gene has CDR1 GTSNPN and CDR2 SVGIG (reference sequence).

This clone was detected only a few times. One end of the junction fails to match germline, which may point to a read error. The chain recombines TRBV27 with TRBJ2-5; D is unclear. Germline CDR1 and CDR2: MNHEY and SMNVEV (reference sequence). There are 15 residues in the CDR3. Here the CDR3 reads CASTLGRPYQETQYF. The CDR3 DNA reads TGTGCCAGCACTTTAGGCAGGCCGTACCAAGAGACCCAGTACTTC.

This rearrangement joins TRBV18 to TRBJ2-4; possible D gene TRBD1, 6 bases. The CDR3 is made up of 15 amino acids. The V gene lost 4 bases and the J gene lost 8 bases, with 18 bases spanning the gap. Germline V gene sequence: CDR1 KGHSH, CDR2 LQKENI. The CDR3 DNA sequence: TGTGCCAGCTCACAACTAGACAGGAGGATTGACATTCAGTACTTC. Protein sequence: CASSQLDRRIDIQYF.

Worth noting for this clone: Other DNA sequences in the sample encode the same CDR3. This chain uses TRBV2 with TRBJ2-7, with a tentative D call TRBD2 (5 bases). The CDR3 has 13 amino acids. Germline CDR1 SNHLY, CDR2 FYNNEI. With 4 bases removed from V and 3 bases from J, the gap between germline ends came to 10 bases. The DNA for the CDR3 is TGTGCCAGCAGTGGGACGGGAAACTACGAGCAGTACTTC. Its translation is CASSGTGNYEQYF. Supplemented by reference TRBV2 and TRBJ2-7, the full variable domain reads EPEVTQTPSHQVTQMGQEVILRCVPISNHLYFYWYRQILGQKVEFLVSFYNNEISEKSEIFDDQFSVERPDGSNFTLKIRSTKLEDSAMYFCASSGTGNYEQYFGPGTRLTVT.

This clone was picked up a small number of times. This sequence joins TRBV7-2 and TRBJ2-3; D unclear. CDR1 is SGHTA and CDR2 is FQGNSA in the germline V gene. This CDR3 has 12 amino acids. The V gene lost 7 bases and the J gene lost 4 bases, with 9 bases spanning the gap. CDR3 DNA: TGTGCCAGCAATCACCGGGCAGATACGCAGTATTTT. Translating gives CASNHRADTQYF. Filled out from reference TRBV7-2 and TRBJ2-3, the complete variable domain reads GAGVSQSPSNKVTEKGKDVELRCDPISGHTALYWYRQSLGQGLEFLIYFQGNSAPDKSGLPSDRFSAERTGGSVSTLTIQRTQQEDSAVYLCASNHRADTQYFGPGTRLTVL.

The V call is TRBV5-1, the J call TRBJ2-4, with D possibly TRBD1 on 6 matching bases. The CDR3 covers 16 residues. Per germline, CDR1 SGHRS and CDR2 YFSETQ. V shed 4 bases and J shed 0 bases, with 14 bases lying between them. The CDR3 loop is CASSPGAAIAKNIQYF. The CDR3 DNA reads TGCGCCAGCAGCCCAGGGGCAGCGATAGCCAAAAACATTCAGTACTTC.